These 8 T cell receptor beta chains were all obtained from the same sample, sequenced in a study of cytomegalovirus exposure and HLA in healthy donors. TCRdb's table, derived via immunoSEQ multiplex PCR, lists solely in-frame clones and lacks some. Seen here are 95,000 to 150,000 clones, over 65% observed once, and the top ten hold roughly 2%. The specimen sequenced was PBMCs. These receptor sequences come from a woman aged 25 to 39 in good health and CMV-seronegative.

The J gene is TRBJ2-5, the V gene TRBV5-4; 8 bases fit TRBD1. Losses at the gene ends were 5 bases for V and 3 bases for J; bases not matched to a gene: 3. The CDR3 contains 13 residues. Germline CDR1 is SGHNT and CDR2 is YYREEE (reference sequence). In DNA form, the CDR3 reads TGTGCCAGCAGTTACAGGGGGGAAGAGACCCAGTACTTC. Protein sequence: CASSYRGEETQYF. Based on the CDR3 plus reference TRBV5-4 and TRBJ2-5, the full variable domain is ETGVTQSPTHLIKTRGQQVTLRCSSQSGHNTVSWYQQALGQGPQFIFQYYREEENGRGNFPPRFSGLQFPNYSSELNVNALELDDSALYLCASSYRGEETQYFGPGTRLLVL.

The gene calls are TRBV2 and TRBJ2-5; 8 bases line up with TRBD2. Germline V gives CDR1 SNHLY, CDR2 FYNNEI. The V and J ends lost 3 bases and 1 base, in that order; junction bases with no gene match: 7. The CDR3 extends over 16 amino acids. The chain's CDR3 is CASSEGWTSIQETQYF. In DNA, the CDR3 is TGTGCCAGCAGTGAGGGGTGGACTAGCATCCAAGAGACCCAGTACTTC. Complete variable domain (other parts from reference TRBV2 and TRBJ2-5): EPEVTQTPSHQVTQMGQEVILRCVPISNHLYFYWYRQILGQKVEFLVSFYNNEISEKSEIFDDQFSVERPDGSNFTLKIRSTKLEDSAMYFCASSEGWTSIQETQYFGPGTRLLVL.

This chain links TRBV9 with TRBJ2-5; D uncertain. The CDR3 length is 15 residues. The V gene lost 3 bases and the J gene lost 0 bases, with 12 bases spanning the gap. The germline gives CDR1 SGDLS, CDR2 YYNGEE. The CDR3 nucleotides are TGTGCCAGCAGCGCCGAACCGAACTACCAAGAGACCCAGTACTTC. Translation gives CASSAEPNYQETQYF.

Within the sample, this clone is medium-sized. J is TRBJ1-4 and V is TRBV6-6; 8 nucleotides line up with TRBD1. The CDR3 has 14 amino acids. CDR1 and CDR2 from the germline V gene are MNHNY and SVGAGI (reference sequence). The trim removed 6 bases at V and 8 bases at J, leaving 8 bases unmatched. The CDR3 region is CASSAGGRSEKLFF. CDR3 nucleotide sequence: TGTGCCAGCAGCGCAGGGGGCAGGAGCGAAAAACTGTTTTTT.

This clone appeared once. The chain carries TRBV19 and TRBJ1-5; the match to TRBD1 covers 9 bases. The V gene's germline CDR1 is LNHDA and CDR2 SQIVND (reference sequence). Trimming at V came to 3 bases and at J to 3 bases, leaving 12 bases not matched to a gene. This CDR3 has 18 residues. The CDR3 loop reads CASSIRSLGQGYNQPQHF. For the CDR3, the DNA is TGTGCCAGTAGTATTCGGTCTCTTGGACAGGGGTACAATCAGCCCCAGCATTTT. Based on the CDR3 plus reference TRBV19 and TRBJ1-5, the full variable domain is DGGITQSPKYLFRKEGQNVTLSCEQNLNHDAMYWYRQDPGQGLRLIYYSQIVNDFQKGDIAEGYSVSREKKESFPLTVTSAQKNPTAFYLCASSIRSLGQGYNQPQHFGDGTRLSIL.

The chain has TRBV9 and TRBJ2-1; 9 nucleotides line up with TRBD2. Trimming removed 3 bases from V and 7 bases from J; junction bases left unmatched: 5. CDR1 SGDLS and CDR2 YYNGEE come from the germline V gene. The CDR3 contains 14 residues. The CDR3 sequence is CASSASGVGNEQFF. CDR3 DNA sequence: TGTGCCAGCAGCGCTAGCGGGGTGGGTAATGAGCAGTTCTTC.

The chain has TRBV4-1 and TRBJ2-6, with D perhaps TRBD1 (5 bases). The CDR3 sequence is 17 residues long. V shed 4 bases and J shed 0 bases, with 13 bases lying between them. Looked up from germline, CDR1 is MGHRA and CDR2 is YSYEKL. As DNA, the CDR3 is TGCGCCAGCAGCCTTTTTCAGGGAAACTCTGGGGCCAACGTCCTGACTTTC. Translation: CASSLFQGNSGANVLTF.

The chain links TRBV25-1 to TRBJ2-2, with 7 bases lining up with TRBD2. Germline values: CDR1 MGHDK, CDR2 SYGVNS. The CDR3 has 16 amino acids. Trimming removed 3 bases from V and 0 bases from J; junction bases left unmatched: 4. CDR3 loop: CASSDAGVANTGELFF. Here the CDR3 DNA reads TGTGCCAGCAGTGATGCGGGGGTTGCGAACACCGGGGAGCTGTTTTTT.